This TCR beta chain was obtained from a study of OX40 agonist ivuxolimab in advanced cancers. Study-level background: The mean age was approximately 56 years, ranging from about 23 to 79, with about four fifths of participants male. General observations from the study: The authors did not determine the antigen specificity of the expanded peripheral T cells.

For this clone: The antigen is not known.

CDR1 is SGHVS and CDR2 is FQNEAQ in the germline V gene. The CDR3 contains 15 residues. V lost 5 bases, J lost 5 bases, and 19 bases lay in between. Assay: immunoSEQ multiplex PCR; the TCRdb copy retains only in-frame clones and omits some. The repertoire holds around 95,000 clones, with approximately 90% as singletons. Sequencing used CD4+ or CD8+ T cells sorted from blood, obtained in a trial of the OX40 agonist ivuxolimab. This receptor was taken from an adult with an advanced solid tumor such as melanoma, head and neck, liver or kidney cancer. V gene TRBV7-8 combines with J gene TRBJ2-7; D is uncertain. CDR3 protein: CASSPSLVGSNEQYF. In DNA form, the CDR3 reads TGTGCCAGCAGCCCTTCGTTGGTGGGATCGAACGAGCAGTACTTC.